This entry concerns a single T cell receptor beta chain. Its specificity is unknown. Blood draws occurred at baseline, cycle 4 day 1, and cycle 7 day 1. These data belong to a study of OX40 agonist ivuxolimab in advanced cancers. The wider study: Mean age around 60 years, range 23 to 79; about 81% male. A partial response was reached by three patients: one with hepatocellular carcinoma and two with cutaneous melanoma.

Sequencing was performed with immunoSEQ multiplex PCR; in TCRdb, only in-frame clones are kept and a portion is missing. The sample contains around 95,000 clones, around 90% of which appear only once. V dropped 4 bases and J dropped 3 bases, with 14 bases sitting between them. Germline V gives CDR1 SGHRS, CDR2 YFSETQ. The CDR3 consists of 14 residues. Study findings and constraints: Nonresponders, in some cases, also had low normalized T-cell clonal expansion.

V gene TRBV5-1 combines with J gene TRBJ2-7, with D tentatively TRBD1 or TRBD2 (5 bases each). Sample: CD4+ or CD8+ T cells sorted from blood, taken in a trial of the OX40 agonist ivuxolimab. This sequence was found in an adult with an advanced solid tumor such as melanoma, head and neck, liver or kidney cancer. For the CDR3, the DNA is TGCGCCAGCAGCGTGGGGACCTCCGGCTACGAGCAGTACTTC. As protein: CASSVGTSGYEQYF.